This T cell receptor beta chain was sequenced in a study of T-cell reconstitution after alpha-beta-depleted transplantation in children. The CDR3 extends over 16 amino acids. V dropped 7 bases and J dropped 0 bases, with 15 bases sitting between them. Germline loops: CDR1 SGHTA, CDR2 FQGNSA. A TCRbeta library incorporating unique molecular identifiers was prepared. MiXCR, applied by TCRdb to the PCR reads, yields one record per CDR3 protein. The sample includes approximately 510,000 distinct CDR3 sequences, around 18% of them seen just once. V and J are TRBV7-2 and TRBJ2-2, with D possibly matching TRBD2 (5 bases). Sequences were derived from PBMCs from the stem cell graft donor, sampled from the stem cell graft. This TCR derives from a human donor who donated a stem cell graft to a child with acute lymphoblastic leukemia. The CDR3 sequence: CASIREGPSNTGELFF. As DNA, the CDR3 is TGTGCCAGCATCCGAGAGGGCCCTTCGAACACCGGGGAGCTGTTTTTT.